The 21 T cell receptor beta chains below come from one sample, sequenced in a study of post-analysis software for immune sequencing data. General observations from the study: The study found TRBV5-6, TRBV5-1 and TRBV20-1 among 5 or 6 TRBV segments more frequent in patients than controls.

Unique molecular identifiers tagged the TCR beta cDNA libraries. In TCRdb, the PCR reads were re-called with MiXCR into one record per CDR3 protein. The sample shows approximately 160,000 distinct CDR3 sequences, around 30% of them seen only once. No antigens are known for them. The sequenced material came from blood. Receptors originate from a girl between 5 and 17 years old with multiple sclerosis.

As regards this clonotype: A much larger clonotype is one base distant, so this may be a read error. The V gene is TRBV20-1, the J gene TRBJ2-1; no definite D call. Germline loops: CDR1 DFQATT, CDR2 SNEGSKA (reference sequence). The CDR3 totals 12 residues. The DNA for the CDR3 is TGCAGGGCTAGAGTCGATGGCAATGAGCAGTTCTTC. Translated, it gives CRARVDGNEQFF.

This clonotype was picked up a small number of times. The chain recombines TRBV7-9 with TRBJ2-4, with D possibly TRBD2 on 6 matching bases. The end of the DNA is better explained by TRBJ2-7, so the J call may be wrong. The CDR3 extends over 16 amino acids. The germline gives CDR1 SEHNR, CDR2 FQNEAQ (reference sequence). CDR3 sequence: CASSLAAGSSGYEQYF. CDR3 nucleotide sequence: TGTGCCAGCAGCTTAGCGGCCGGGAGTTCGGGGTACGAGCAGTACTTC.

The V call is TRBV4-1, the J call TRBJ1-2; perhaps TRBD1 as D (6 bases). CDR1 and CDR2 (germline): MGHRA, YSYEKL. V shed 4 bases and J shed 6 bases, with 18 bases lying between them. The CDR3 sequence is 15 residues long. This CDR3 is CASSPARGVSHGYTF. For the CDR3, the DNA is TGCGCCAGCAGCCCTGCCAGGGGAGTGAGCCATGGCTACACCTTC.

Points on this clonotype: An end of the junction does not agree with germline; a read error may underlie this. The rearrangement links TRBV7-7 to TRBJ2-1, with 11 bases identical to TRBD2. The V gene's germline CDR1 is SSHAT and CDR2 FNYEAQ (reference sequence). The CDR3 length is 15 residues. The CDR3 spells CASSHSGRAEDEQFF. The DNA of the CDR3 is TGTGCTAGCAGCCATAGCGGGAGGGCCGAAGATGAGCAGTTCTTC.

The chain joins TRBV2 to TRBJ1-1; D is unclear. This CDR3 is 13 amino acids long. CDR1 is SNHLY and CDR2 is FYNNEI in the germline V gene. V gave up 9 bases and J gave up 4 bases, with 15 bases separating them. In DNA, the CDR3 is TGTGCCAGGGTTCCGACTTGGGGCACTGAAGCTTTCTTT. The encoded protein is CARVPTWGTEAFF.

Of note for this clonotype: One end of the junction is discordant with germline, which a read error may explain. The genes are TRBV7-9 and TRBJ1-1, with TRBD1 identical over 7 bases. The CDR3 extends over 15 amino acids. The germline V gene has CDR1 SEHNR and CDR2 FQNEAQ (reference sequence). DNA of the CDR3: TGTACCAGCAGCTTGCCTCCACTCCGGGACAGCGAAGCTTTCTTT. Residues: CTSSLPPLRDSEAFF.

This clonotype has a count of ten or more. The rearrangement uses TRBV7-3 and TRBJ2-5; 9 positions agree with TRBD1. The germline V gene has CDR1 SGHTA and CDR2 FQGTGA. CDR3 length: 14 amino acids. The V segment lost 5 bases and the J segment 5 bases; nucleotides outside the gene matches: 6. The CDR3 protein is CASSRSGTGETQYF. The CDR3 DNA reads TGTGCCAGCAGCAGATCCGGGACAGGGGAGACCCAGTACTTC.

The genes are TRBV2 and TRBJ1-1; 11 bases match TRBD1. CDR3 length: 16 amino acids. Germline CDR1 reads SNHLY; CDR2 reads FYNNEI. J gave up 6 bases and V 3 bases, and 9 bases lay outside the gene matches. The CDR3 coding sequence is TGTGCCAGCAGTGAGCTCTGGACAGGGGGCTTGCCTGAAGCTTTCTTT. It encodes CASSELWTGGLPEAFF.

This clonotype was recorded at least ten times. The chain combines TRBV28 with TRBJ1-2; TRBD1 matches at 10 bases. This CDR3 region has 18 residues. CDR1 is MDHEN and CDR2 is SYDVKM in the germline V gene. V was clipped by 0 bases and J by 2 bases; unmatched bases: 9. DNA for the CDR3: TGTGCCAGCAGTTTATGGTTGGGGACAGGGGTCGGGAACTATGGCTACACCTTC. It translates to CASSLWLGTGVGNYGYTF.

The V and J genes are TRBV10-3 and TRBJ2-2; 7 positions agree with TRBD1. The CDR3 covers 15 residues. Germline CDR1 and CDR2: ENHRY and SYGVKD. V dropped 9 bases and J dropped 0; count of bases not matched to a gene: 7. The CDR3 coding sequence is TGTGCCATGGGGTTAACAGGGGCGAACACCGGGGAGCTGTTTTTT. Protein product: CAMGLTGANTGELFF.

As to this clonotype: This clone may be a read error of a much larger clone one base away. The chain couples TRBV12-5 to TRBJ2-7; D unclear. The CDR3 covers 13 residues. Trimming stripped 7 bases from V and 3 bases from J, with 13 bases between. The V gene's germline CDR1 is LGHNT and CDR2 FRNRAP. In DNA form, the CDR3 reads TGTGCTAGTGCCTTGGTTTTGGTCTACGAGCAGTACTTC. Its protein is CASALVLVYEQYF.

Details on this clonotype: Mismatch with germline at one junction end may stem from a read error. The chain recombines TRBV5-1 with TRBJ1-3; D ambiguous. From germline, CDR1 is SGHRS and CDR2 YFSETQ. This CDR3 region has 15 residues. CDR3 DNA: TGCGCCAGCAGCCTGGATTCAAGCTCTGGAAACGCCATATATTTT. Translation: CASSLDSSSGNAIYF.

Details on this clonotype: A clone one base away is much larger, so this may be a read error. This chain uses TRBV12-3 or TRBV12-4 with TRBJ2-5; 13 bases map to TRBD2. The CDR3 contains 14 residues. CDR3 sequence: CGSGLAGEGVEQYF. For the CDR3, the DNA is TGTGGGTCTGGACTAGCGGGAGAGGGGGTTGAGCAGTACTTC.

This chain links TRBV4-1 with TRBJ1-5, with 7 bases lining up with TRBD1. CDR1 is MGHRA, CDR2 YSYEKL, per germline. This CDR3 is built from 14 residues. V lost 1 base and J lost 11; bases outside the gene matches: 8. For the CDR3, the DNA is TGCGCCAGCAGCCAAGGGGACAGCCAACTGTCCCAGCATTTT. Translated, it gives CASSQGDSQLSQHF.

This clonotype was detected a few times. The chain joins TRBV12-3 or TRBV12-4 to TRBJ2-3, with 9 bases lining up with TRBD2. Germline trimming cut 4 bases from V and 4 bases from J; bases unmatched to any gene: 12. The length of the CDR3 is 17 residues. CDR3 amino acids: CASSYSQREVGADTQYF. DNA of the CDR3: TGTGCCAGCAGTTATTCCCAGCGGGAGGTCGGGGCAGATACGCAGTATTTT.

CDR3 DNA sequence: TGTGCCAGCAATTTCGCGGATTCATACAATGAGCAGTACTTC. This encodes CASNFADSYNEQYF. The chain recombines TRBV27 with TRBJ2-5; unclear D gene. Germline V gene data show CDR1 as MNHEY and CDR2 as SMNVEV (reference sequence). Deletions cut 7 bases from V and 11 bases from J, with 23 bases between. CDR3 size: 14 residues.

This clonotype was counted at least ten times. The V and J genes are TRBV6-5 and TRBJ2-7; D may correspond to TRBD1 or TRBD2 (5 bases each). CDR1 MNHEY and CDR2 SVGAGI come from the germline V gene. This CDR3 has 13 residues. With 7 bases removed from V and 6 bases from J, the gap between germline ends came to 16 bases. The CDR3 loop is CASNLAGALEQYF. The CDR3 coding sequence is TGTGCCAGCAATCTAGCTGGGGCCCTCGAGCAGTACTTC.

This clonotype was recorded a few times. The CDR3 loop reads CASRDLKQGYNYGYTF. The CDR3 DNA reads TGTGCCAGCAGGGACCTAAAACAGGGATACAACTATGGCTACACCTTC. The rearrangement uses TRBV11-2 and TRBJ1-2; D might be TRBD1 (6 bases). The germline V and J ends were trimmed by 6 bases and 2 bases, with 19 bases remaining between them. The germline gives CDR1 SGHAT, CDR2 FQNNGV. CDR3 length: 16 amino acids.

The chain couples TRBV10-1 to TRBJ2-1; a possible D gene is TRBD2 (5 bases). Germline assignment: CDR1 WNHNN and CDR2 SYGVQD (reference sequence). The CDR3 extends over 13 amino acids. Trimming removed 3 bases at V and 5 bases at J, with 8 bases between. The CDR3 spells CASSERRDNEQFF. CDR3 nucleotides: TGCGCCAGCAGTGAACGGCGGGACAATGAGCAGTTCTTC.

For this clonotype: A read error may be the cause here, since a much bigger clone is one base away. The chain recombines TRBV3-1 with TRBJ2-3; 13 positions match TRBD2. Germline values: CDR1 LGHDT, CDR2 YNNKEL (reference sequence). The CDR3 runs 16 residues. V was clipped by 4 bases and J by 4 bases; unmatched bases: 5. The CDR3 DNA sequence: TGTGCCAGCAGCCTTTGGACTAGCGGGAGTGCAGATACGCAGTATTTT. Protein: CASSLWTSGSADTQYF.

This chain links TRBV2 with TRBJ2-1; 9 bases line up with TRBD1. The CDR3 contains 15 residues. Germline lookup yields CDR1 SNHLY and CDR2 FYNNEI. V gave up 6 bases and J gave up 5 bases; unmatched junction bases: 8. The CDR3 protein is CASRWTGASHNEQFF. In DNA, the CDR3 is TGTGCCAGCAGATGGACAGGGGCCTCTCACAATGAGCAGTTCTTC.